The clone carrying this T cell receptor beta chain was counted between two and nine times. Its cognate antigen is unknown. The sample comes from a study of blood T cells in healthy people across ages. Study-wide results and caveats: TCR beta diversity, measured per million T cells, fell in a roughly linear way with age.

Peripheral blood was drawn, about 9.1 milliliters per donor. A second about 7 to 11 cycle PCR used barcoded and J-beta primers. A single record per CDR3 protein comes from TCRdb applying MiXCR to the 5' RACE reads. Of about 1.8 million distinct CDR3 sequences detected, 49% appear once; the ten largest clones hold approximately 2%. CDR3 length: 17 residues. Trimming removed 0 bases from V and 7 bases from J; junction bases left unmatched: 9. CDR1 and CDR2 from the germline V gene are LNHNV and YYDKDF (reference sequence). This clonotype was obtained from a woman between 35 and 50 years old in good health. This chain links TRBV15 with TRBJ2-7; 13 bases match TRBD2. The specimen sequenced was blood. The chain's CDR3 is CATSRDGTSGVNTEQYF. The CDR3 region has the DNA TGTGCCACCAGCAGAGACGGGACTAGCGGGGTAAACACGGAGCAGTACTTC. Drawing the rest from reference TRBV15 and TRBJ2-7, the complete variable domain is DAMVIQNPRYQVTQFGKPVTLSCSQTLNHNVMYWYQQKSSQAPKLLFHYYDKDFNNEADTPDNFQSRRPNTSFCFLDIRSPGLGDTAMYLCATSRDGTSGVNTEQYFGPGTRLTVT.